This paragraph reports one T cell receptor beta chain. No antigen is known for it. TCRdb reprocessed the 5' RACE reads with MiXCR, giving one entry per CDR3 protein. This sample has some 140,000 distinct CDR3 sequences, with 6% to 8.5% found just once. These data belong to a study of CD8 T cells in ankylosing spondylitis. Whole-study results and caveats: According to the report, clones linked to the disease were significantly enriched in matched synovial fluid samples taken from ankylosing spondylitis patients.

The CDR3 runs to 14 residues. V lost 3 bases to trimming and J lost 7 bases; unmatched junction nucleotides: 5. The V gene is TRBV12-3 or TRBV12-4, the J gene TRBJ2-1, with 8 bases that match TRBD2. The sequencing sample was made of blood, either unsorted or a sorted T cell fraction (not recorded which). The TCR sequence derives from a female donor with ankylosing spondylitis or in good health (not recorded which). CDR3 loop: CASSFAGGRNEQFF. In nucleotides, the CDR3 is TGTGCCAGCAGTTTCGCGGGGGGCCGGAATGAGCAGTTCTTC.